Below are 24 T cell receptor beta chains sequenced from a single sample in a study of T cells in Graves' hyperthyroidism and ophthalmopathy. From RNA transcripts, TCR beta CDR3 regions were amplified. The TCR CDR3 was amplified in a first-round RT-PCR using the HTBI primer set. TCRdb ran MiXCR on the multiplex PCR reads and lists one entry per CDR3 protein. The sample lists roughly 510,000 distinct CDR3 sequences, roughly 20% seen once, with around a quarter in the top ten. Sequenced input: blood. The receptors come from a man younger than 35 with Graves' hyperthyroidism.

This clonotype was picked up many times. In DNA, the CDR3 is TGTGCCAGCAGAGCCGGGACAGGGATCTATGGCTACACCTTC. Protein product: CASRAGTGIYGYTF. V and J are TRBV7-2 and TRBJ1-2; TRBD1 matches 9 bases. Germline V CDR1 and CDR2: SGHTA, FQGNSA. CDR3 size: 14 residues. With V trimmed by 6 bases and J by 4 bases, 6 bases remained unmatched. Supplemented by reference TRBV7-2 and TRBJ1-2, the full variable domain reads GAGVSQSPSNKVTEKGKDVELRCDPISGHTALYWYRQSLGQGLEFLIYFQGNSAPDKSGLPSDRFSAERTGGSVSTLTIQRTQQEDSAVYLCASRAGTGIYGYTFGSGTRLTVV.

The rearrangement links TRBV5-1 to TRBJ2-5; TRBD1 aligns across 8 bases. The germline gives CDR1 SGHRS, CDR2 YFSETQ. The V segment lost 4 bases and the J segment 5 bases; nucleotides outside the gene matches: 19. The CDR3 runs 18 residues. The CDR3, as DNA: TGCGCCAGCAGCGGCTGGACAGGGCCCCTTCGGGGCAACGAGACCCAGTACTTC. Amino acid sequence: CASSGWTGPLRGNETQYF.

The CDR3, as DNA: TGTGCCAGCAGTTTGGCACAGACCGGCAAAAACATTCAGTACTTC. Protein sequence: CASSLAQTGKNIQYF. The chain carries TRBV28 and TRBJ2-4; D not certain. This CDR3 is built from 15 residues. V was clipped by 3 bases and J by 3 bases, with 12 bases between them. Germline CDR1 is MDHEN and CDR2 is SYDVKM.

This clonotype was detected ten times or more. The chain employs TRBV12-3 or TRBV12-4 and TRBJ2-7; D possibly corresponds to TRBD1 (6 bases). The CDR3 totals 14 residues. V lost 7 bases and J 7 bases, leaving 20 bases between the germline ends. The CDR3 here is CASTEDRLLGEQYF. The CDR3 DNA reads TGTGCCAGCACCGAGGACAGACTTCTGGGGGAGCAGTACTTC.

This clonotype appeared a few times. The rearrangement uses TRBV9 and TRBJ2-3, with 7 bases identical to TRBD1. The V gene end was trimmed by 4 bases and the J gene end by 6 bases; junction bases not matched to a gene: 11. Germline V lookup: CDR1 SGDLS, CDR2 YYNGEE. This CDR3 spans 15 amino acids. The CDR3 sequence: CASSIPPTGSDTQYF. The DNA of the CDR3 is TGTGCCAGCAGCATTCCCCCGACAGGGTCGGATACGCAGTATTTT.

The rearrangement joins TRBV6-1 to TRBJ1-5; D gene unclear. The CDR3 totals 16 residues. CDR1 and CDR2 from the germline V gene are MNHNS and SASEGT. V dropped 7 bases and J dropped 4 bases, with 20 bases sitting between them. The CDR3 region is CASIRGGSRGNQPQHF. The CDR3 DNA is TGTGCCAGCATTCGGGGAGGCTCCCGAGGAAATCAGCCCCAGCATTTT.

This clonotype was picked up many times. The rearrangement joins TRBV12-3 or TRBV12-4 to TRBJ2-7; 7 positions match TRBD1. V was clipped by 7 bases and J by 5 bases; unmatched bases: 5. CDR3 length: 12 residues. The DNA of the CDR3 is TGTGCCAGCACCCACAGGGGTCACGAGCAGTACTTC. It yields the protein CASTHRGHEQYF.

This chain connects TRBV15 to TRBJ2-1; 13 nucleotides match TRBD2. This CDR3 has 15 residues. Germline lookup yields CDR1 LNHNV and CDR2 YYDKDF (reference sequence). The V gene end was trimmed by 5 bases and the J gene end by 10 bases; junction bases not matched to a gene: 8. The CDR3 reads CATSYGLAGAQEQFF. The CDR3 DNA reads as TGTGCCACCAGCTACGGACTAGCGGGGGCTCAGGAGCAGTTCTTC. The variable domain in full, completed from reference TRBV15 and TRBJ2-1, reads DAMVIQNPRYQVTQFGKPVTLSCSQTLNHNVMYWYQQKSSQAPKLLFHYYDKDFNNEADTPDNFQSRRPNTSFCFLDIRSPGLGDTAMYLCATSYGLAGAQEQFFGPGTRLTVL.

This clonotype came up a few times. The CDR3, as DNA: TGTGCCAGCAGCCAATCAGCGGGGGGCGGGGAGACCCAGTACTTC. This codes for CASSQSAGGGETQYF. This chain links TRBV7-2 with TRBJ2-5; 9 bases are a match to TRBD2. V trimming: 5 bases; J trimming: 5 bases; junction bases outside the gene matches: 9. The germline V gene encodes CDR1 SGHTA and CDR2 FQGNSA. This CDR3 contains 15 residues. Using reference TRBV7-2 and TRBJ2-5 for the parts outside the CDR3, the full variable domain is GAGVSQSPSNKVTEKGKDVELRCDPISGHTALYWYRQSLGQGLEFLIYFQGNSAPDKSGLPSDRFSAERTGGSVSTLTIQRTQQEDSAVYLCASSQSAGGGETQYFGPGTRLLVL.

This clonotype was picked up many times. The gene calls are TRBV6-1 and TRBJ2-2; TRBD1 matches at 8 bases. J gave up 6 bases and V 3 bases, and 6 bases lay outside the gene matches. Per the germline V gene, CDR1 is MNHNS and CDR2 is SASEGT. This CDR3 spans 15 amino acids. The CDR3 loop reads CASSDTGGRSGELFF. Written as DNA, the CDR3 is TGTGCCAGCAGTGATACAGGGGGAAGATCCGGGGAGCTGTTTTTT.

The chain links TRBV15 to TRBJ1-1; no reliable D call. V was pared by 0 bases and J by 8 bases, with 10 bases between. Germline CDR1 LNHNV, CDR2 YYDKDF (reference sequence). The CDR3 is made up of 13 amino acids. This chain's CDR3 is CATSRDALMEAFF. CDR3 in DNA: TGTGCCACCAGCAGAGACGCTCTGATGGAAGCTTTCTTT.

This clonotype was seen many times. This chain joins TRBV2 and TRBJ1-6, with a tentative D call TRBD1 (6 bases). The CDR3 is 15 amino acids. Germline CDR1 reads SNHLY; CDR2 reads FYNNEI. Trimming removed 2 bases at V and 5 bases at J, with 10 bases between. The CDR3 DNA reads TGTGCCAGCAGTGAAATGGGGGGCGATAATTCACCCCTCCACTTT. Translated, it gives CASSEMGGDNSPLHF.

The sample holds many counts of this clonotype. The chain couples TRBV25-1 to TRBJ2-7, with 9 bases matching TRBD1. In germline, CDR1 is MGHDK, CDR2 SYGVNS. The V gene end was trimmed by 1 base and the J gene end by 0 bases; junction bases not matched to a gene: 10. The CDR3 totals 18 residues. This CDR3 reads CASSESTGQGRHSYEQYF. The CDR3 bases are TGTGCCAGCAGTGAATCCACAGGACAGGGGCGACACTCCTACGAGCAGTACTTC.

The chain recombines TRBV6-1 with TRBJ2-5; TRBD2 matches at 8 bases. Germline trimming cut 6 bases from V and 2 bases from J; bases unmatched to any gene: 5. Germline assignment: CDR1 MNHNS and CDR2 SASEGT. This CDR3 is built from 14 residues. In DNA, the CDR3 is TGTGCCAGCAGACCGGGGGGGATTCAAGAGACCCAGTACTTC. Its translation is CASRPGGIQETQYF.

This clonotype occurred many times. The chain joins TRBV15 to TRBJ1-5; TRBD1 agrees at 8 bases. V shed 0 bases and J 7 bases; nucleotides not matched to a gene: 11. The CDR3 sequence is 17 residues long. Germline lookup yields CDR1 LNHNV and CDR2 YYDKDF (reference sequence). CDR3 sequence: CATSRDRLQGAKQPQHF. The CDR3 DNA follows: TGTGCCACCAGCAGAGACCGCCTGCAGGGGGCAAAACAGCCCCAGCATTTT.

This clonotype appeared many times. The CDR3: CASSYGRGVGETQYF. In DNA form, the CDR3 reads TGTGCCAGCAGTTACGGAAGGGGTGTGGGCGAGACCCAGTACTTC. This sequence joins TRBV6-5 and TRBJ2-5, with D possibly being TRBD1 (5 bases). Germline values: CDR1 MNHEY, CDR2 SVGAGI. The CDR3 totals 15 residues. V lost 2 bases to trimming and J lost 5 bases, with 15 bases between them.

This clonotype was detected many times. The chain recombines TRBV28 with TRBJ2-7, with a weak D call TRBD2 (7 bases). Looked up from germline, CDR1 is MDHEN and CDR2 is SYDVKM. The CDR3 extends over 14 amino acids. The V end was cut by 4 bases, the J end by 6 bases, with 16 bases between. The CDR3 region is CASSWRGGRREQYF. The CDR3 DNA sequence: TGTGCCAGCAGTTGGAGGGGGGGCCGTCGCGAGCAGTACTTC.

In this sample, this clonotype turned up many times. The chain has TRBV7-6 and TRBJ2-5; a possible D gene is TRBD2 (5 bases). Trimming shortened V by 3 bases and J by 5 bases, and 13 bases separated the two germline ends. The CDR3 is 14 amino acids. CDR1 is SGHVS, CDR2 FNYEAQ, per germline. The CDR3: CASSLRGQAETQYF. In nucleotides, the CDR3 is TGTGCCAGCAGCTTGCGAGGGCAGGCGGAGACCCAGTACTTC. Supplemented by reference TRBV7-6 and TRBJ2-5, the full variable domain reads GAGVSQSPRYKVTKRGQDVALRCDPISGHVSLYWYRQALGQGPEFLTYFNYEAQQDKSGLPNDRFSAERPEGSISTLTIQRTEQRDSAMYRCASSLRGQAETQYFGPGTRLLVL.

At least ten counts were recorded for this clonotype. The V and J genes are TRBV11-2 and TRBJ2-4, with a weak D call TRBD2 (5 bases). Germline loops: CDR1 SGHAT, CDR2 FQNNGV. This CDR3 is built from 15 residues. Trimming shortened V by 4 bases and J by 0 bases, and 10 bases separated the two germline ends. The DNA of the CDR3 is TGTGCCAGCAGCTCCCCGGGGAGAGCCAAAAACATTCAGTACTTC. This translates into CASSSPGRAKNIQYF.

This clonotype came up a few times. The rearrangement joins TRBV29-1 to TRBJ2-5, with TRBD1 identical over 7 bases. The CDR3 runs 16 residues. Germline V gene sequence: CDR1 SQVTM, CDR2 ANQGSEA. V lost 5 bases and J lost 1; bases outside the gene matches: 13. Written as DNA, the CDR3 is TGCAGCGTTCCTCTACCGGCTCGGGACAGCCAAGAGACCCAGTACTTC. Translation: CSVPLPARDSQETQYF.

This clonotype came up many times. V gene TRBV18 combines with J gene TRBJ2-7; TRBD1 agrees at 10 bases. The CDR3 runs 15 residues. CDR1 is KGHSH and CDR2 is LQKENI in the germline V gene. V shed 6 bases and J 8 bases; nucleotides not matched to a gene: 13. The chain's CDR3 is CASSPRDRGREQQYF. The DNA for the CDR3 is TGTGCCAGCTCGCCCCGGGACAGGGGCCGCGAACAGCAGTACTTC.

This clonotype was counted many times. This chain joins TRBV10-3 and TRBJ1-5; a weak D match, TRBD1 (5 bases). Deletions cut 10 bases from V and 1 base from J, with 17 bases between. The CDR3 is 15 residues long. The germline V gene has CDR1 ENHRY and CDR2 SYGVKD. The CDR3 DNA reads as TGTGCCACCGTACAGGACCTCTGGAGCAATCAGCCCCAGCATTTT. This translates into CATVQDLWSNQPQHF.

This clonotype was picked up many times. The V and J genes are TRBV5-5 and TRBJ2-7; possibly TRBD1 or TRBD2 for D (6 bases each). This CDR3 region has 15 residues. Trimming left V 0 bases short and J 3 bases short, with 13 bases between. Germline values: CDR1 SGHKS, CDR2 YYEKEE (reference sequence). CDR3 nucleotide sequence: TGTGCCAGCAGCTTGGTAGGGGGGCCAGACTACGAGCAGTACTTC. Amino acids: CASSLVGGPDYEQYF.

A few counts support this clonotype. The chain uses TRBV10-2 and TRBJ2-3; 9 bases agree with TRBD2. Germline V lookup: CDR1 WSHSY, CDR2 SAAADI. Trimming cost V 7 bases and J 5 bases; bases outside gene matches: 10. The CDR3 contains 15 residues. DNA for the CDR3: TGCGCCAGCACCTCAGTGCGGGGGGGAAAAGATACGCAGTATTTT. Residues: CASTSVRGGKDTQYF.